This entry features one TCR beta chain sequence. This specimen belongs to a study of OX40 agonist ivuxolimab in advanced cancers. The overall study: Antecedent anti-PD-1, anti-PD-L1 or anti-CTLA-4 therapy was permissible, with roughly 40% having received some. Among those treated, three patients had partial responses, one with hepatocellular carcinoma and two with cutaneous melanoma.

Sequencing used immunoSEQ multiplex PCR; TCRdb keeps in-frame clones, though not all of them. Counted here are some 99,000 clones, around 90% occurring once; the ten biggest clones make up under 0.55%. Germline values: CDR1 SGHAT, CDR2 FQNNGV. This CDR3 region has 14 residues. Trimming stripped 0 bases from V and 10 bases from J, with 13 bases between. The sequence was obtained from an adult with an advanced solid tumor such as melanoma, head and neck, liver or kidney cancer. The input for sequencing was CD4+ or CD8+ T cells sorted from blood, taken in a trial of the OX40 agonist ivuxolimab. This chain joins TRBV11-2 and TRBJ2-4; D possibly corresponds to TRBD2 (6 bases). The CDR3 sequence: CASSLDGAGRIQYF. The CDR3 bases are TGTGCCAGCAGCTTAGATGGGGCGGGGAGGATTCAGTACTTC.